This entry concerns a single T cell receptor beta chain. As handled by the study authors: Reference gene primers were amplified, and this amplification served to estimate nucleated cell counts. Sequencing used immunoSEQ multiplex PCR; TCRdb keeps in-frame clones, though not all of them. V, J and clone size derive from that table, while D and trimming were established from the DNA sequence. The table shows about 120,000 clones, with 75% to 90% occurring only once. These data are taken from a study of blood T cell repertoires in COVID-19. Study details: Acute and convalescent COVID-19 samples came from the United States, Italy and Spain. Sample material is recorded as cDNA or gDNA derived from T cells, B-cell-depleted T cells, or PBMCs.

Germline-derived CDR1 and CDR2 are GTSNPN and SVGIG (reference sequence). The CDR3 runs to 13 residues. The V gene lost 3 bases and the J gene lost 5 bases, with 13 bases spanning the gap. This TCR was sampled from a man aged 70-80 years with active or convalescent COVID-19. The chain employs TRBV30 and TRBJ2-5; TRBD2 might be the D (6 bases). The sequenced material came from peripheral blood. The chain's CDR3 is CAWSQGLGETQYF. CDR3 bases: TGTGCCTGGAGCCAGGGACTCGGGGAGACCCAGTACTTC. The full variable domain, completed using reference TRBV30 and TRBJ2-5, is SQTIHQWPATLVQPVGSPLSLECTVEGTSNPNLYWYRQAAGRGLQLLFYSVGIGQISSEVPQNLSASRPQDRQFILSSKKLLLSDSGFYLCAWSQGLGETQYFGPGTRLLVL.